This T cell receptor beta chain was sequenced in a study of shared clonotypes between healthy human individuals. The method was immunoSEQ multiplex PCR; TCRdb's version includes in-frame clones alone and lacks a portion of them. The table records roughly 650,000 clones, more than 95% of them present only once. Germline CDR1 reads SEHNR; CDR2 reads FQNEAQ (reference sequence). CDR3 length: 14 residues. V lost 2 bases and J lost 1, with 8 bases in between. This clonotype originated in a woman aged 25 to 39 in good health. Sequenced material: naive CD4+ T cells sorted from blood. Subset given: CD45RA+ positively selected. This sequence joins TRBV7-9 and TRBJ2-5; tentatively, D is TRBD1 (5 bases). This CDR3 reads CASSLIGAQETQYF. In nucleotides, the CDR3 is TGTGCCAGCAGCTTAATTGGGGCCCAAGAGACCCAGTACTTC.